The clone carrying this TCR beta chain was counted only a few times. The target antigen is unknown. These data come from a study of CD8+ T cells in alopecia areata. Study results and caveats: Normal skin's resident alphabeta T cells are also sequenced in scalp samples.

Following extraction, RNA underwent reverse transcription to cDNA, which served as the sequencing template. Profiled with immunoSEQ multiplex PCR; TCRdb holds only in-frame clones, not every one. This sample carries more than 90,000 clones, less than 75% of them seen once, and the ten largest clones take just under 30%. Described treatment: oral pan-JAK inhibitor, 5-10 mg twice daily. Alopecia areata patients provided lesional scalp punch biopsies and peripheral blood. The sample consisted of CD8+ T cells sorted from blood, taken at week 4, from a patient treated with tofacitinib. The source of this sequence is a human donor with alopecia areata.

The chain's CDR3 is CASTPERWEITDTQYF. As DNA, the CDR3 is TGCGCCAGCACTCCCGAGAGGTGGGAAATCACAGATACGCAGTATTTT. This rearrangement joins TRBV4-3 to TRBJ2-3; no definite D call. Trimming took 7 bases from V and 2 from J, leaving 19 bases between them. CDR1 LGHNA and CDR2 YSLEER come from the germline V gene. The CDR3 runs to 16 residues.